This T cell receptor (beta chain) was documented in a study of blood T cells in healthy people across ages. Germline loops: CDR1 DFQATT, CDR2 SNEGSKA (reference sequence). Unmatched junction bases numbered 16, after V lost 6 bases and J lost 2 bases. CDR3 length equals 17 residues. Then a second PCR, running roughly 6 to 12 cycles, was carried out with a sample-barcoded 5' primer and a J-beta primer mix. Via MiXCR, TCRdb re-called the 5' RACE reads, giving one row per CDR3 protein. The sample has approximately 800,000 distinct CDR3 sequences, roughly 25% seen once. These data were also reused for a study on T cells of mothers and their children. Per that paper: The cDNA synthesis received all extracted RNA, at around 1.6 ug per 15 ul.

Sequenced: blood. This clonotype was obtained from a boy younger than 18 in good health. V and J are TRBV20-1 and TRBJ1-5; 7 nucleotides match TRBD1. DNA for the CDR3: TGCAGTGCCCCTAGGCCCCAGGGGGGGATAGGCAATCAGCCCCAGCATTTT. Its protein product is CSAPRPQGGIGNQPQHF.